This T cell receptor (beta chain) stems from a study of T-cell memory formation after mild COVID-19. Employing constant-segment primers, 5'RACE generated TCR alpha and TCR beta cDNA libraries bearing sample barcodes and UMIs. In TCRdb, the 5' RACE reads were re-called with MiXCR into one record per CDR3 protein. The table includes more than 25,000 distinct CDR3 sequences, around 6.8% detected once. Germline-derived CDR1 and CDR2 are SGHTA and FQGNSA. CDR3 length: 11 residues. V lost 1 base to trimming and J lost 8 bases, with 5 bases between them. Study results and caveats: Specificity for SARS-CoV-2 was not confirmed among the second-wave clones peaking on day 37. Among CD4+ contracting clones, most were CM and EM, and CD8+ ones EMRA.

This clonotype was picked up many times. What it recognizes is unknown. The sample was PBMCs or a T cell subset sorted from them (not recorded which). V and J are TRBV7-2 and TRBJ2-5; D gene unclear. The origin of this receptor is an adult woman who had mild COVID-19 (a few samples of this study predate the infection). Cell type and time point are not known. CDR3 sequence reads: CASSLEFTQYF. The CDR3 nucleotides are TGTGCCAGCAGCTTAGAGTTTACCCAGTACTTC.